This TCR beta chain came from a study of shared clonotypes between healthy human individuals. As for the study in general: Donors, aged 18 to 49, were a couple of women and a few men.

Comments on this clone: The antigen is undetermined.

TCRdb keeps only in-frame clones here, not all; method: immunoSEQ multiplex PCR. The sample holds about 990,000 clones, about four fifths seen once. Germline-derived CDR1 and CDR2 are KGHSH and LQKENI. The CDR3 consists of 17 residues. The V end lost 0 bases, the J end lost 5 bases, and 17 bases lay between the germline ends. Findings of the study overall: Naive subsets typically showed greater estimated richness than memory subsets. Against clonotypes common to all four donors, non-shared ones had lower generation probabilities.

The specimen was memory CD4+ T cells from PBMCs. Subset defined: CD45RA-negative fraction. The receptor comes from a man aged 18 to 35 in good health. Some clones in this sample may be carry-over from other donors' samples. The chain recombines TRBV18 with TRBJ2-1; D is undetermined. CDR3 loop: CASSPPNARAGHNEQFF. The DNA of the CDR3 is TGTGCCAGCTCACCACCTAATGCCCGGGCTGGTCACAATGAGCAGTTCTTC. The full variable domain, with the rest looked up from reference TRBV18 and TRBJ2-1, is NAGVMQNPRHLVRRRGQEARLRCSPMKGHSHVYWYRQLPEEGLKFMVYLQKENIIDESGMPKERFSAEFPKEGPSILRIQQVVRGDSAAYFCASSPPNARAGHNEQFFGPGTRLTVL.